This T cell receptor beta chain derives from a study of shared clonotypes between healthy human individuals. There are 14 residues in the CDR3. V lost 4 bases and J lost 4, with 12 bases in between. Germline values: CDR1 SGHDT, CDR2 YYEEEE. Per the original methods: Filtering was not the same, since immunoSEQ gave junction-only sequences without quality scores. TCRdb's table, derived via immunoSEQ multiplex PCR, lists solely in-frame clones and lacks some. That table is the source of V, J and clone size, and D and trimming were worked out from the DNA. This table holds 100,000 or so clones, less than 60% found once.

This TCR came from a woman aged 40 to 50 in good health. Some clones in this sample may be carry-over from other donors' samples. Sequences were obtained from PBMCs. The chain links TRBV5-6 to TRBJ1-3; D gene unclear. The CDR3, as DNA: TGTGCCAGCAGCCTGGGAGAGCAGGGAAACACCATATATTTT. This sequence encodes CASSLGEQGNTIYF.